Listed below are T cell receptor beta chains from one sample, sequenced in a study of T-cell reconstitution after alpha-beta-depleted transplantation in children. MiXCR was run by TCRdb on the PCR reads, yielding one entry per CDR3 protein. The data show fewer than 550,000 distinct CDR3 sequences, 11% seen once. The specimen comprised PBMCs, mostly from graft donor cells, sampled 180 days after TCRalphabeta/CD19-depleted stem cell transplant. These receptors came from a female patient aged 2-9 years who had a stem cell transplant for aplastic anemia, so the T cells may come from the graft donor. The CDR3 runs from the conserved cysteine through the conserved F or W. Each record gives: clone size, V gene, D gene, J gene, CDR3 protein, CDR3 DNA. The D gene is left open where the match is weak. Some rows have no size entry. The others give once, few or many, or a class for an expanded clone.

clone size: .
V gene: TRBV5-1
D gene: TRBD1
J gene: TRBJ1-5
CDR3 protein: CASKDRADSNQPQHF
CDR3 DNA: TGCGCCAGCAAAGACAGGGCGGATAGCAATCAGCCCCAGCATTTT

clone size: many
V gene: TRBV7-2
D gene: .
J gene: TRBJ2-3
CDR3 protein: CASSLPAASTDTQYF
CDR3 DNA: TGTGCCAGCAGCTTACCAGCGGCTAGCACAGATACGCAGTATTTT

clone size: few
V gene: TRBV18
D gene: .
J gene: TRBJ1-2
CDR3 protein: CASSPNQGRYGYTF
CDR3 DNA: TGTGCCAGCTCACCGAACCAGGGTCGCTATGGCTACACCTTC

clone size: .
V gene: TRBV12-3/TRBV12-4
D gene: .
J gene: TRBJ2-7
CDR3 protein: CASSPQGLPYEQYF
CDR3 DNA: TGTGCCAGCAGTCCCCAGGGCCTCCCCTACGAGCAGTACTTC

clone size: .
V gene: TRBV18
D gene: .
J gene: TRBJ2-1
CDR3 protein: CASARRGVSYNEQFF
CDR3 DNA: TGTGCCAGCGCGCGGCGGGGAGTCTCCTACAATGAGCAGTTCTTC

clone size: .
V gene: TRBV20-1
D gene: TRBD2
J gene: TRBJ2-4
CDR3 protein: CSARGLADLAKNIQYF
CDR3 DNA: TGCAGTGCTAGAGGACTAGCGGACTTAGCCAAAAACATTCAGTACTTC

clone size: .
V gene: TRBV6-2/TRBV6-3
D gene: TRBD1
J gene: TRBJ1-2
CDR3 protein: CASSSPPRTGGLNGYTF
CDR3 DNA: TGTGCCAGCAGTTCCCCCCCTAGAACAGGGGGCTTGAATGGCTACACCTTC

clone size: few
V gene: TRBV2
D gene: TRBD2
J gene: TRBJ2-2
CDR3 protein: CATQREVSGRELFF
CDR3 DNA: TGTGCCACACAGCGGGAGGTTTCAGGGCGGGAGCTGTTTTTT

clone size: few
V gene: TRBV7-2
D gene: .
J gene: TRBJ1-2
CDR3 protein: CASSFLGAEGYTF
CDR3 DNA: TGTGCCAGCAGCTTTCTGGGGGCGGAAGGCTACACCTTC

clone size: few
V gene: TRBV18
D gene: .
J gene: TRBJ1-1
CDR3 protein: CASSRSSRRALEGFYEAFF
CDR3 DNA: TGTGCCAGCTCACGAAGTTCACGTCGAGCGCTAGAGGGCTTCTATGAAGCTTTCTTT

clone size: many
V gene: TRBV10-3
D gene: TRBD1
J gene: TRBJ2-2
CDR3 protein: CAISAGQGASTGELFF
CDR3 DNA: TGTGCCATCAGCGCAGGACAGGGGGCGAGCACCGGGGAGCTGTTTTTT

clone size: .
V gene: TRBV29-1
D gene: TRBD1
J gene: TRBJ1-4
CDR3 protein: CSVRPGQGNEKLFF
CDR3 DNA: TGCAGCGTTAGACCGGGACAGGGGAACGAAAAACTGTTTTTT

clone size: .
V gene: TRBV7-2
D gene: .
J gene: TRBJ1-1
CDR3 protein: CASSSPSEGRWNTEAFF
CDR3 DNA: TGTGCCAGCAGCTCCCCGTCGGAGGGGAGATGGAACACTGAAGCTTTCTTT

clone size: few
V gene: TRBV5-1
D gene: TRBD2
J gene: TRBJ2-3
CDR3 protein: CASSLGAGVADTQYF
CDR3 DNA: TGCGCCAGCAGCTTGGGAGCGGGAGTGGCAGATACGCAGTATTTT

clone size: .
V gene: TRBV20-1
D gene: .
J gene: TRBJ2-1
CDR3 protein: CCARASNGGHYNEQFF
CDR3 DNA: TGCTGTGCTAGAGCCTCCAACGGAGGCCACTACAATGAGCAGTTCTTC

clone size: few
V gene: TRBV3-1
D gene: .
J gene: TRBJ2-7
CDR3 protein: CASSPAKLVNEQYF
CDR3 DNA: TGTGCCAGCAGCCCCGCCAAGCTAGTGAACGAGCAGTACTTC